A selection of T cell receptor beta chains follows, all from one sample in a study of early T cells in non-severe SARS-CoV-2 infection. One entry per CDR3 protein, called by TCRdb with MiXCR from the 5' RACE reads. The sample has fewer than 35,000 distinct CDR3 sequences, less than 5.5% seen once. The sequencing input was whole blood. These receptors all stem from an adult who was a healthcare worker with PCR-confirmed SARS-CoV-2 infection or an uninfected control (not recorded which). Each CDR3 is given without its conserved first and last residue. A D gene is named only where the DNA matches it firmly.

NA TRBV12-3/TRBV12-4 ASSPLATDTQY
NA TRBV19 ASSIESHNEQF
NA TRBV2 ASSVGQLSNEQF
NA TRBV5-6 ASTRTRDTQY
TRBD2 TRBV6-2/TRBV6-3 ASSLLGLAGPRNIQY
NA TRBV27 ASSFGQIGGELF
TRBD2 TRBV6-2/TRBV6-3 ASSYAPAGGQETQY
NA TRBV6-6 ASSYRVMETQY
NA TRBV20-1 SARGAGVMNTEAF
TRBD1 TRBV5-4 ASSLPQGASHEQF
TRBD1 TRBV5-1 ASSLDRQGIDEQY
NA TRBV5-1 ASSWAGGSSSGANVLT
TRBD1 TRBV10-3 AINPGQDNEQY
NA TRBV7-9 ASSSHNQEQF
NA TRBV4-3 ASSQDGGLNEQF
TRBD1 TRBV5-5 ASRNPTGRFYEQY
TRBD1 TRBV2 ASSGDRGNLYEQY
NA TRBV5-1 ASSSEDYGYT
NA TRBV6-2/TRBV6-3 ASSRGREQF
NA TRBV29-1 SVEEPRHTEAF
NA TRBV19 ASSIGGHNEQF
TRBD2 TRBV6-4 ASSVSGGANTGELF
NA TRBV27 ASSLWAGLTYNSPLH
NA TRBV6-2/TRBV6-3 ASERTSVGEQY
TRBD1 TRBV6-1 ASLVDRGSGSNYGYT
NA TRBV24-1 ATSGSFTGELF
TRBD1 TRBV28 ASSSIPGQGRYSYEQY
TRBD1 TRBV3-1 ASSRSLDRGFGYT
NA TRBV10-2 ASSLHLGGAGGTEAF
NA TRBV30 ASRQVTDTQY
NA TRBV6-5 ASSYSVGVGYEQY
TRBD2 TRBV20-1 SAKGTSGSYNEQF
TRBD1 TRBV7-8 ASSQYRTGTAHYEQY
NA TRBV5-1 ASSLVGIPNTGELF
TRBD1 TRBV30 AWSVGGGSQPQH
NA TRBV29-1 SVSSPGLRNTEAF
NA TRBV20-1 SARNDGYEQY
NA TRBV7-2 ASSREAGREQY
TRBD2 TRBV7-2 ASSLSGLFTYNEQF
NA TRBV5-1 ASSLVAGAVIDTQY
NA TRBV7-6 ASSSGARDPLTAGQPQH
NA TRBV28 ASSTGLVGNTIY
NA TRBV7-2 ASSRDRSRTSEAF
NA TRBV10-3 AIRGGQANQETQY
NA TRBV10-3 AISESPAARTDTQY
TRBD1 TRBV7-6 ASSRIPGQGFTGELF
NA TRBV18 ASSPSDTQY
NA TRBV3-1 ASSHVGKNTEAF
NA TRBV7-9 ASSFTGFKSEAF
NA TRBV7-2 ASSLTSYNEQF
NA TRBV7-9 ASSLETQY